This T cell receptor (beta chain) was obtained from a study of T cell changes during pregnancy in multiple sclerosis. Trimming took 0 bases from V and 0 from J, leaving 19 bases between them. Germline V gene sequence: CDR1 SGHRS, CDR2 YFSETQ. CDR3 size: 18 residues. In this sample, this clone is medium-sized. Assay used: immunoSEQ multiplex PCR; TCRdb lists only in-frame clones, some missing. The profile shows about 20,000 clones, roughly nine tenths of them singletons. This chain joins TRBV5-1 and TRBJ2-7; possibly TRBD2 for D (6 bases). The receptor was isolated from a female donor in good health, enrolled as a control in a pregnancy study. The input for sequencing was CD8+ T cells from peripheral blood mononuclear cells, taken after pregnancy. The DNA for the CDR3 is TGCGCCAGCAGCTTGGCGGACCCGGAGGGATACGGCTCCTACGAGCAGTACTTC. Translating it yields CASSLADPEGYGSYEQYF.